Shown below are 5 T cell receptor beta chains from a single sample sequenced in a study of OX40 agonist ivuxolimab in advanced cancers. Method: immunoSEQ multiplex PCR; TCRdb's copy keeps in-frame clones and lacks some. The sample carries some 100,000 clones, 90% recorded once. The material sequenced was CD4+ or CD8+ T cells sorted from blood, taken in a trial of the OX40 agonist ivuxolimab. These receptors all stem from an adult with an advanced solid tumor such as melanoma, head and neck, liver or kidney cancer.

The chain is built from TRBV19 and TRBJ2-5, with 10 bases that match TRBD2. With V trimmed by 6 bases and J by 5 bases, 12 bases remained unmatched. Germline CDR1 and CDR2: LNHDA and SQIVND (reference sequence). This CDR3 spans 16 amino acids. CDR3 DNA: TGTGCCAGTAGCCGCCTCGCTAGCGGGAGTTATGAGACCCAGTACTTC. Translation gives CASSRLASGSYETQYF.

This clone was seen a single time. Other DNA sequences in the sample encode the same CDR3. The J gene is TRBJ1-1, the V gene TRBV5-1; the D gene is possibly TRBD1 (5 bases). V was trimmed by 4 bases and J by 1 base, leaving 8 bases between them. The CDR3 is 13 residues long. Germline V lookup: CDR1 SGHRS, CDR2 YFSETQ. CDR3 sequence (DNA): TGCGCCAGCAGCCTAGACAGGAACACTGAAGCTTTCTTT. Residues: CASSLDRNTEAFF. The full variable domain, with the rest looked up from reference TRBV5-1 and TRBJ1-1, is KAGVTQTPRYLIKTRGQQVTLSCSPISGHRSVSWYQQTPGQGLQFLFEYFSETQRNKGNFPGRFSGRQFSNSRSEMNVSTLELGDSALYLCASSLDRNTEAFFGQGTRLTVV.

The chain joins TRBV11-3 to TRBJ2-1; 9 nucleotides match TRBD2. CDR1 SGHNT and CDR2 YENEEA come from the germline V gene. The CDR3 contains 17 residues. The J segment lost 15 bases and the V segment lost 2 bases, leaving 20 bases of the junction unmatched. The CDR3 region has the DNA TGTGCCAGCAGCTTACTCGTAACTAGCGGGTCCCTGCGGTCTCTGTTCTTC. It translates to CASSLLVTSGSLRSLFF.

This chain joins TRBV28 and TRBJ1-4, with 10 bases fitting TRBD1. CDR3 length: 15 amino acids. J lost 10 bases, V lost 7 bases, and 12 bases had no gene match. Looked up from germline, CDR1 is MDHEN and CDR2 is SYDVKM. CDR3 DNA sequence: TGTGCCAGCACCCACTCCGGGACAGGGGACACAAAACTGTTTTTT. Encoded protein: CASTHSGTGDTKLFF.

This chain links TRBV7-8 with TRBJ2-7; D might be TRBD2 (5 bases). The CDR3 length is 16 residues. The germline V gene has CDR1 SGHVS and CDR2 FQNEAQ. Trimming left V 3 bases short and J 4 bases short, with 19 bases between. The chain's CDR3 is CASSFTSRAGVYEQYF. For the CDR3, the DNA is TGTGCCAGCAGCTTTACTTCGCGGGCGGGTGTTTACGAGCAGTACTTC.